This T cell receptor (beta chain) was identified in a study of T cell repertoires in cytomegalovirus infection. Whole-study context: In the study, CMV epitopes included recently identified HLA-C-restricted and well-studied HLA-B-restricted ones. Study-wide points: CMV-specific TCR beta clonotypes restricted by HLA-C dominated the ex vivo response. Cumulative public TCR beta family frequency identified CMV carriers with the relevant HLA.

One entry per CDR3 protein, called by TCRdb with MiXCR from the reads. This sample has about 20,000 distinct CDR3 sequences, with about 39% found just once. For this clonotype: Antigen specificity is unknown.

V lost 6 bases, J lost 3 bases, and 11 bases lay in between. Germline assignment: CDR1 LNHDA and CDR2 SQIVND (reference sequence). CDR3 length: 13 residues. The source was CD8+ T cells from cultured PBMCs, collected from culture after CMV antigen stimulation. This clonotype originated in a human donor in good health (CMV status not recorded). Some clones in this sample may be carry-over from other donors' samples. V usage is TRBV19 and J usage is TRBJ1-2, with a possible D match to TRBD1 (5 bases). CDR3 loop: CASSPKGHYGYTF. CDR3 bases: TGTGCCAGTAGCCCCAAGGGACACTATGGCTACACCTTC.